This T cell receptor beta chain emerged from a study of blood T cell repertoires in COVID-19. At the level of the study: Sites in the United States, Italy and Spain provided acute and convalescent COVID-19 samples. PBMCs, B-cell-depleted T cells, or T cells were the source of the cDNA or gDNA that made up the material.

CDR3 length: 17 residues. V lost 0 bases, J lost 4 bases, and 16 bases lay in between. Germline lookup yields CDR1 LGHNA and CDR2 YSLEER. Enrolment of Seattle patients took place during active infection, and they were followed longitudinally. Assay: immunoSEQ multiplex PCR; the TCRdb copy retains only in-frame clones and omits some. Of 300,000 to 400,000 clones in the sample, approximately 86% are singletons; the top ten hold about 7%. The sequenced material came from peripheral blood. This sequence originates from a woman in her fifties or sixties with COVID-19, enrolled during active disease. This rearrangement joins TRBV4-3 to TRBJ2-1; D is perhaps TRBD1 (5 bases). Here the CDR3 reads CASSQEPTHDSYNEQFF. CDR3 DNA: TGCGCCAGCAGCCAAGAACCCACTCACGACAGTTACAATGAGCAGTTCTTC.